The present T cell receptor beta chain was sequenced within a study of response to subunit inactivated influenza vaccine. This clonotype showed up just a few times. CDR1 is SGHAT and CDR2 is FQNNGV in the germline V gene. Trimming cost V 5 bases and J 4 bases, with 24 bases left between them. CDR3 length: 18 amino acids. One entry per CDR3 protein results from TCRdb running MiXCR on the RT-PCR reads. The sample holds 500,000 to 550,000 distinct CDR3 sequences, under 30% seen once. These data were also filed under a second study, of T cells expressing NK-cell markers. That work contributes: It was by 5'RACE template switching with UMIs that TCR beta cDNA was made.

Sequences were derived from CD4+ T cells sorted from PBMCs, sampled approximately 12 days after vaccination. The sequence was collected from a man aged 50 or older who received an inactivated influenza vaccine. The rearrangement uses TRBV11-2 and TRBJ2-1; TRBD2 might be the D (5 bases). The CDR3 region is CASSGPSRGSLAYNEQFF. In nucleotides, the CDR3 is TGTGCCAGCAGCGGCCCAAGTAGAGGTTCCTTAGCGTACAATGAGCAGTTCTTC.